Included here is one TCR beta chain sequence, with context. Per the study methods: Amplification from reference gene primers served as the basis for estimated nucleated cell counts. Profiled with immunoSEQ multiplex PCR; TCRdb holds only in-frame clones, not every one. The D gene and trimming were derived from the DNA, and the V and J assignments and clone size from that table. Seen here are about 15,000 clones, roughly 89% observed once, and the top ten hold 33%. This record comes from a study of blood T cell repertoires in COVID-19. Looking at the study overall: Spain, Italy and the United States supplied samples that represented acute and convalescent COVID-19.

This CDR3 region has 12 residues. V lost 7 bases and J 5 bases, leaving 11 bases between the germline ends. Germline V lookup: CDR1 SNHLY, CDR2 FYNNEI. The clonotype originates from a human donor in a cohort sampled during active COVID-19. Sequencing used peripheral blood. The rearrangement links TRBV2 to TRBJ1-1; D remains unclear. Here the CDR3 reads CASNNERTEAFF. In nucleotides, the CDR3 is TGTGCCAGCAACAATGAGAGGACTGAAGCTTTCTTT.